Described below is a single T cell receptor beta chain sequence and its context. The data belong to a study of T cell changes during pregnancy in multiple sclerosis. Some clones are missing from TCRdb's copy, which holds only in-frame ones; the method was immunoSEQ multiplex PCR. The sample lists about 30,000 clones, 89% seen once, with 6.9% in the top ten. The source was CD8+ T cells from peripheral blood mononuclear cells, collected in the second trimester of pregnancy. The clonotype was recovered from a female donor with multiple sclerosis, enrolled in a pregnancy study.

The CDR3 DNA follows: TGTGCCAGCAGTGAGCAGGTAGGTCAAGAGACCCAGTACTTC. Its translation is CASSEQVGQETQYF. V usage is TRBV6-4 and J usage is TRBJ2-5; D gene ambiguous. V lost 3 bases and J lost 2, with 10 bases in between. The CDR3 is 14 residues long. From germline, CDR1 is MRHNA and CDR2 SNTAGT.